This T cell receptor beta chain was captured by sequencing in a study of shared clonotypes between healthy human individuals (TCRdb year 2020). About the study as a whole: The cohort comprised two women and a few men aged 18 to 49 years. Per donor, three plates each were used for CD4 naive and CD4 memory, two for CD8 naive, and one for CD8 memory. The study deeply sequenced blood TCR repertoires of five healthy adults to estimate repertoire size and the extent of clonotype sharing between individuals. Different laboratories and diverse techniques were used to prepare libraries and sequence TCR repertoires, to increase sequencing depth and limit assay-specific biases. Leukapheresis yielded between about 0.9 and 10 billion PBMCs per donor. Overall study outcomes, separate from this receptor: Rarefaction of sorted-subset datasets indicated incomplete sequencing despite the large sequencing depth. Pairwise subsampling led to the expectation that sequencing depth would affect the degree of clonotype sharing among donors. Higher generation probabilities were observed for clonotypes shared by all four sorted-subset donors than for non-shared clonotypes. Only blood was sampled, and tissue TCR repertoires likely differ from those in blood. About 5% of naive CD4, roughly 3.5% of naive CD8, 2.3% of memory CD4, and less than 0.45% of memory CD8 clonotypes were shared across several donors. The genetic and exposure-history diversity represented was limited by the small number of donors. Larger estimated clonotype richness was generally found for naive subsets than for memory subsets.

Using the deep immunoSEQ assay, multiplex PCR amplified TCR CDR3 regions from genomic DNA. Genomic DNA extracted from each cell subset was distributed evenly over all wells of several immunoSEQ 96-well plates, and each plate served as one replicate. For sorted subsets, about 220 ng of genomic DNA, equivalent to 25,000 to 35,000 T cell genomes, went into each replicate PCR. The purified libraries were quantified using a Qubit 3.0 fluorometer, sized with a Bioanalyzer 2100, and then quantified again using the KAPA Library Quantification kit. Every immunoSEQ 96-well plate was sequenced on a dedicated single-read 150-cycle Illumina NextSeq 550 flow cell. As for the authors' bioinformatics: Because the immunoSEQ output held only junctional sequences and lacked quality scores, the filtering could not match the filtering applied to full-length reads. Sequences were annotated with PyIR, a Python wrapper for IgBLAST v1.9, using IMGT germline references to assign V/J genes and CDR3. Reads were filtered out if the reads had weak V/J assignments (E-value above 1e-6), no CDR3, stop codons, out-of-frame junctions, or ambiguous translated residues. V3J clonotypes were defined by identical inferred V gene, J gene, and CDR3 amino acid sequence. Percentage overlap between repertoires was computed as shared unique clonotypes divided by the size of the smaller repertoire. RTK rarefaction, the Chao1 estimator, and Recon v2.1 estimates of unobserved clonotypes were used to assess repertoire richness. For all TCRbeta clonotypes obtained by the gDNA method from a handful of donors, generation probabilities were computed with OLGA. In its TCRdb copy, this immuneACCESS table keeps in-frame sequences only and misses some clones. Where compared with another copy, unresolved V genes explain less than half of these, and the others have no known cause. The V and J calls and the clone size are those of that table, but D and trimming were determined from the DNA. The sample has roughly 1 million clones on record, around 76% of them singletons. The ten largest clones take up 1.4% of the sample.

From the cysteine through the phenylalanine, the CDR3 covers 17 amino acids. Only the CDR3 portion is preserved as DNA: 51 bases, with reading frame beginning at the first base. The CDR1 and CDR2 encoded by the germline V gene are SGHVS and FQNEAQ. V lost 5 bases and J lost 0 bases; the stretch between them is 19 bases long. Regarding this clone: The antigen it recognizes is unknown. Base quality data are lacking; no much larger clone is found one base away.

Healthy HIV-negative adults with no recently reported acute infections or vaccinations were included as donors. Every donor was a Caucasian adult living in Nashville, Tennessee, USA. CD4+ T cells were enriched through magnetic negative selection, after which naive cells were positively selected on CD45RA and the remaining negative fraction served as the memory subset. Blood was collected by leukapheresis, and PBMCs were isolated by Ficoll-Histopaque density gradient centrifugation and then cryopreserved in liquid nitrogen vapor phase. Purity and quantity of every magnetically sorted T cell population were checked by analytical flow cytometry. Genomic DNA was isolated from each sorted fraction and quantified by UV absorbance on a Nanodrop 2000c.

The specimen sequenced was memory CD4+ T cells sorted from blood. This specimen's cell subset or site label, per the study, means: CD45RA-negative fraction. The sequence links TRBV7-8 to TRBJ1-1, with a weak D call of TRBD1 (6 bases match). This TCR came from a man aged 18 to 30 in good health. CDR3 protein: CASSQDPPGALNTEAFF. The DNA sequence is as follows: TGTGCCAGCAGCCAAGATCCGCCAGGGGCTCTGAACACTGAAGCTTTCTTT.